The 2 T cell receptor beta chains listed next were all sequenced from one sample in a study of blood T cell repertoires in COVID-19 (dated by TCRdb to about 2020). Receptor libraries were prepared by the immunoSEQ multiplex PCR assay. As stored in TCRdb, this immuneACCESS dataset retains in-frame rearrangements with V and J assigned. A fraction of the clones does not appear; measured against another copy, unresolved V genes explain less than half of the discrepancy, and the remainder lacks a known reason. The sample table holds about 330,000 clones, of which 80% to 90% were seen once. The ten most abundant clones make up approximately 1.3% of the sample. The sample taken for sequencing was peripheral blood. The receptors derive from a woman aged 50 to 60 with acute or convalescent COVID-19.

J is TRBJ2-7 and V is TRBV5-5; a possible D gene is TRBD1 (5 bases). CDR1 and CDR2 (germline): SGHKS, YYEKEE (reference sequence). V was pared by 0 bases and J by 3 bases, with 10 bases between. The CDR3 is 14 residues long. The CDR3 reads CASSLEGFNYEQYF. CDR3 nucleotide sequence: TGTGCCAGCAGCTTGGAGGGGTTTAACTACGAGCAGTACTTC.

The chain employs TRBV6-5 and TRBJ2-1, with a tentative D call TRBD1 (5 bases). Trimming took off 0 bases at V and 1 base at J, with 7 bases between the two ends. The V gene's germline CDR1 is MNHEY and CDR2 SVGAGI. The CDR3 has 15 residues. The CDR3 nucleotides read TGTGCCAGCAGTTACTCGACAGTTTCCTACAATGAGCAGTTCTTC. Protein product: CASSYSTVSYNEQFF.